This T cell receptor beta chain is drawn from a study of shared clonotypes between healthy human individuals. Study-wide context: Contributing individuals were a couple of females and three males aged 18 to 49.

HIV-negative, healthy adults without recent acute infections or vaccinations were the donors. Unsorted samples drew genomic DNA from roughly 88 million PBMCs. V trimming: 5 bases; J trimming: 0 bases; junction bases outside the gene matches: 6. Per the germline V gene, CDR1 is SGHKS and CDR2 is YYEKEE (reference sequence). The CDR3 runs 15 residues. In the original analysis: Because ImmunoSEQ provided only junction sequences with no quality scores, the filtering differed. Measured with immunoSEQ multiplex PCR; TCRdb has only the in-frame clones, and not every one. V, J and clone size are taken as reported in that table, and D and trimming were inferred from the DNA itself. This sample yields about 460,000 clones, of which roughly 80% are seen a single time; around 12% belongs to the top ten.

Source material: PBMCs. This receptor was obtained from a woman aged 40 to 49 in good health. Some clones in this sample may be carry-over from other donors' samples. This chain uses TRBV5-5 with TRBJ2-7, with 9 bases aligning to TRBD2. The CDR3 coding sequence is TGTGCCAGCAGTCCGTCTAGCGGGGCCTCCTACGAGCAGTACTTC. Protein sequence: CASSPSSGASYEQYF.